Detailed here is one T cell receptor (beta chain). This receptor's antigen is unknown. No clone much larger than this one lies a single base away; base qualities are absent. TCRbeta CDR3 regions were amplified from genomic DNA by means of the immunoSEQ Assay, a bias-controlled multiplex PCR. As for the original processing: The number of nucleated cells in each sample was estimated by amplification of reference gene primers within the assay. To quantify the absolute abundance of each unique TCRbeta CDR3 rearrangement, sequence reads were collapsed and filtered. For each sample, productive Simpson clonality was calculated by taking the square root of Simpson's diversity index across productive rearrangements. TCRdb obtained this table from immuneACCESS and retained in-frame rearrangements with V and J assigned. These tables miss some clones; where compared with another copy, unresolved V genes account for less than half of the shortfall, and the remainder is unexplained. For V, J and clone size, that table is used; D and trimming come from the DNA. The sample table holds over 200,000 clones, of which around nine tenths were seen once. The ten largest clones take up approximately 2.6% of the sample.

Each collaborating institution followed its own protocols to collect whole blood in K2EDTA tubes. For TCRbeta analysis, collaborators shipped samples in one of three forms: frozen whole blood, isolated PBMCs, or DNA extracted from either of those sample types. CDR1 SNHLY and CDR2 FYNNEI are derived from the germline V gene. Including cysteine and phenylalanine, the CDR3 has 12 amino acids. The retained sequence is limited to the CDR3, 36 bases, with the frame set at the first base. The record originates from a study of blood T cell repertoires in COVID-19 (dated by TCRdb to 2018 to 2021). Context from the whole study: The collaborator samples originated in the United States, Italy and Spain and spanned the acute and convalescent phases of COVID-19. The material from the prospective study consisted of cDNA or gDNA derived from T cells, B-cell-depleted T cells, or PBMCs. The dataset comprised deeply sampled blood TCRbeta repertoires from subjects exposed to, actively infected with, or recovered from COVID-19. The repertoires were released in a freely available public database intended as a resource for research on the immune response to SARS-CoV-2. The samples were drawn from the first 160 participants of the ongoing ImmuneRACE study and from 1,254 subjects provided by 6 global collaborators. The sample metadata nearly always contained a de-identified subject ID, COVID-19 status, age in years and sex. Where available, HLA class I and class II types were taken from metadata supplied by the sample provider and were not determined by assay-based typing.

Study-level results and caveats: The amount of clinical and demographic metadata varied by source and participant and was provided uncurated.

The sample consisted of peripheral blood. The origin of this receptor is a woman aged 55 to 70 with acute or convalescent COVID-19. The chain is assembled from TRBV2 and TRBJ1-6, with TRBD1 identical over 7 junction bases. The sequenced DNA is TGTGCAGGGGGCCCACCCCATTCACCCCTCCACTTT. It codes for CAGGPPHSPLHF.